A selection of T cell receptor beta chains follows, all from one sample in a study of T-cell reconstitution after alpha-beta-depleted transplantation in children. MiXCR was run by TCRdb on the PCR reads, yielding one entry per CDR3 protein. This repertoire shows 400,000 to 450,000 distinct CDR3 sequences, 43% found once; its top ten account for 27%. The input for sequencing was PBMCs, taken before TCRalphabeta/CD19-depleted stem cell transplant. These receptors all come from a girl aged 2 to 10 with aplastic anemia, due to receive a stem cell transplant. Both conserved end residues are trimmed from each CDR3. The order of the fields is V gene, D gene, CDR3 length, CDR3 protein. The D gene is left open where the match is weak.

TRBV5-1,-,13,ASSAGSSSYNEQF
TRBV11-1,-,14,ASSLGRRDLNQPQH
TRBV10-3,-,13,AISDVSDNSYEQY
TRBV15,-,12,ATSRAGTTGELF
TRBV20-1,-,11,SINEGKRTEAF
TRBV20-1,TRBD2,10,SARTLAAEQY
TRBV27,TRBD1,13,ASRPGQGDYNEQF
TRBV20-1,TRBD1,11,SAWNRRGNEQY
TRBV9,-,12,ASSSLWGANVLT
TRBV12-3/TRBV12-4,-,14,ASSLQLSGGREKLF
TRBV20-1,-,10,SARDGNSPLH